The 2 T cell receptor beta chains below come from one sample, sequenced in a study of cytomegalovirus exposure and HLA in healthy donors. TCRdb's table, derived via immunoSEQ multiplex PCR, lists solely in-frame clones and lacks some. Found here are under 250,000 clones, 81% of them singletons; the top ten hold roughly 1.2%. The sample was PBMCs. All receptors derive from a woman between 25 and 40 years old in good health and CMV-seronegative.

This clone showed up just once. The genes are TRBV6-6 and TRBJ1-4; maybe TRBD1 (5 bases). Germline V lookup: CDR1 MNHNY, CDR2 SVGAGI (reference sequence). With 8 bases removed from V and 7 bases from J, the gap between germline ends came to 14 bases. This CDR3 region has 13 residues. The CDR3 spells CASGRGEAEKLFF. In DNA form, the CDR3 reads TGTGCCAGCGGGCGGGGGGAAGCTGAAAAACTGTTTTTT.

V is TRBV7-2 and J is TRBJ1-5; TRBD1 might be the D (6 bases). V was cut by 2 bases and J by 3 bases, with 8 bases left in between. The CDR3 consists of 14 residues. Germline V gene lookup returns CDR1 SGHTA and CDR2 FQGNSA. The CDR3 spells CASSLRGYNQPQHF. In DNA form, the CDR3 reads TGTGCCAGCAGCTTAAGGGGGTACAATCAGCCCCAGCATTTT.